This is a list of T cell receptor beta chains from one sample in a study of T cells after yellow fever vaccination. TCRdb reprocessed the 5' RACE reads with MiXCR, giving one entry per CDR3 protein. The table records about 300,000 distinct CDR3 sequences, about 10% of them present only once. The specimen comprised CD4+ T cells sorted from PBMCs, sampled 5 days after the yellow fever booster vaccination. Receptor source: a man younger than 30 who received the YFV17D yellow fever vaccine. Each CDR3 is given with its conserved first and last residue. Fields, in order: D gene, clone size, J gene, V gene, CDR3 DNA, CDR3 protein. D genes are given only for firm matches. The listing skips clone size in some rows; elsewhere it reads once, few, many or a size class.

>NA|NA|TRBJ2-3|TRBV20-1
TGCAGTGCTGGCATTACGGGAGCCGGAGATACGCAGTATTTT
CSAGITGAGDTQYF
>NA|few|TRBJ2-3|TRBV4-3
TGCGCCAGCAGCCAAGAAATGGCGGGCGCAGATACGCAGTATTTT
CASSQEMAGADTQYF
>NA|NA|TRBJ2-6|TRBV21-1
TGTGCCAGCAGCAAAGCGGACACTGGGGCCAACGTCCTGACTTTC
CASSKADTGANVLTF
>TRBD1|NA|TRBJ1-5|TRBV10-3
TGTGCCATCAGCCTCCCGACTAACAGGGGAAATCAGCCCCAGCATTTT
CAISLPTNRGNQPQHF
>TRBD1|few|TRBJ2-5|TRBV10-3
TGTGCCATCAGTGAGCGACAGGGGGCAGAGACCCAGTACTTC
CAISERQGAETQYF
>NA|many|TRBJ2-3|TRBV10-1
TGCGCCAGCAATTCCGGGGGATCAGATACGCAGTATTTT
CASNSGGSDTQYF
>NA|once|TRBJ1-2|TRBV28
TGTGCCAGAAGTTTAAACAGCAACTATGGCTACACCTTC
CARSLNSNYGYTF
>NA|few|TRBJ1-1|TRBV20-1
TGCAGTGCTAGATCATTGGACAGGAACACTGAAGCTTTCTTT
CSARSLDRNTEAFF
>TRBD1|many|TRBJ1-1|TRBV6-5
TGTGCCAGCAGGTCCCAACAGGGGAGCACTGAAGCTTTCTTT
CASRSQQGSTEAFF
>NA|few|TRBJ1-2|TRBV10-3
TGTGCCATCAGTGCAGGGAATGGCTACACCTTC
CAISAGNGYTF
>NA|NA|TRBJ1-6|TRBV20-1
TGCAGTGCTAGACCCGGGGCCGGAGGAAGTTCACCCCTCCACTTT
CSARPGAGGSSPLHF
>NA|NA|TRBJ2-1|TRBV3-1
TGTGCCAGCAGCCAAGGACAAGGAGACTACAATGAGCAGTTCTTC
CASSQGQGDYNEQFF
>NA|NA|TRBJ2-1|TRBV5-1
TGCGCCAGCAGCTTGGGGGTCCCTCCCACCTATGAGCAGTTCTTC
CASSLGVPPTYEQFF
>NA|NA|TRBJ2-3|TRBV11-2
TGTGCCAGCAGCTTATCTCTAGTAGGTTTGGATACGCAGTATTTT
CASSLSLVGLDTQYF
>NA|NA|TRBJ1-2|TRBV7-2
TGTGCCAGCAGCTTAGCGAGTTGGGGCGTAGGCTACACCTTC
CASSLASWGVGYTF
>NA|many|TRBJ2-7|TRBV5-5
TGTGCCAGCAGCTTGAAGATGAGGGAGACCTACGAGCAGTACTTC
CASSLKMRETYEQYF
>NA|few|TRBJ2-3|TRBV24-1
TGTGCCACCAGTGAAGGGGGACACTTGTCCACAGATACGCAGTATTTT
CATSEGGHLSTDTQYF
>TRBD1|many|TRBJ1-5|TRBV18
TGTGCCAGCTCCCAGGGGGCTTCCGGCAATCAGCCCCAGCATTTT
CASSQGASGNQPQHF
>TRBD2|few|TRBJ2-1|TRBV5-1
TGCGCCAGCAGCTTGTGGTGGACTAGCGGGTGGAATGAGCAGTTCTTC
CASSLWWTSGWNEQFF
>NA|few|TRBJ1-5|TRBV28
TGTGCCAGCAGTTCCCCATTAGGAGGGGTTGGTCAGCCCCAGCATTTT
CASSSPLGGVGQPQHF
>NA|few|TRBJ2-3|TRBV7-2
TGTGCCAGCAGCTTAGTTGGTTCTAGCACAGATACGCAGTATTTT
CASSLVGSSTDTQYF
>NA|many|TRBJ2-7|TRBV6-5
TGTGCCAGCAGTTACAAAGGCGGGCCCTACGAGCAGTACTTC
CASSYKGGPYEQYF
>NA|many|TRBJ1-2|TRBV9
TGTGCCAGCAGCGGGACGGACTACACCTTC
CASSGTDYTF
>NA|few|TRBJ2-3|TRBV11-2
TGTGCCAGCAGCTTAAGAGGGGGAGTAGATACGCAGTATTTT
CASSLRGGVDTQYF
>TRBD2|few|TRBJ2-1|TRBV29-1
TGCAGCGTTGCGACTAGCGGGGCCCACTACAATGAGCAGTTCTTC
CSVATSGAHYNEQFF
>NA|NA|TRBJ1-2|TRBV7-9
TGTGCCAGCAGCTTAGAGGTCAGCTATGGCTACACCTTC
CASSLEVSYGYTF
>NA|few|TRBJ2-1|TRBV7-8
TGTGCCAGCAGCCGGGACCTGGGGGCCAATGAGCAGTTCTTC
CASSRDLGANEQFF
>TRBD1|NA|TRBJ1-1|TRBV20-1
TGCAGTGCGGGAGGAAGCAGGGGGATGGCTTTCTTT
CSAGGSRGMAFF
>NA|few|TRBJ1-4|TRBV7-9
TGTGCCAGCAGCTCTAGGGCCAGCCGAAAACTGTTTTTT
CASSSRASRKLFF
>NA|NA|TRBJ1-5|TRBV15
TGTGCCACCAGCAGATCAGGCGATCAGCCCCAGCATTTT
CATSRSGDQPQHF
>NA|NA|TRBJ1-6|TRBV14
TGTGCCAGCAGCCAGCAGGGCTTGGGTTCACCCCTCCACTTT
CASSQQGLGSPLHF
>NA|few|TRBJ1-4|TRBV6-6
TGTGCCAGCAGTTTGGAGTTTGAAAAACTGTTTTTT
CASSLEFEKLFF
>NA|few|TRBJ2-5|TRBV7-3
TGTGCCAGCAGCTCGATAAGAGATGAGACCCAGTACTTC
CASSSIRDETQYF
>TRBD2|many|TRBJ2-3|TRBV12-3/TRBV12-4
TGTGCCAGCAGTCCCTGGACTAGCGGGGGACTCCACACAGATACGCAGTATTTT
CASSPWTSGGLHTDTQYF
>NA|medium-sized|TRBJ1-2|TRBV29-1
TGCAGCGTTGAACTAGGCTATGGCTACACCTTC
CSVELGYGYTF
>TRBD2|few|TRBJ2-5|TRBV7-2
TGTGCCAGCAGCTCACGACTAGCGGGGGGGCTAGAGACCCAGTACTTC
CASSSRLAGGLETQYF
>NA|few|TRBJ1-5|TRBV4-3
TGCGCCAGCAGCCAAGTTCTCAGTGGTTATAGCAATCAGCCCCAGCATTTT
CASSQVLSGYSNQPQHF
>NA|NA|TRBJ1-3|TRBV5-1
TGCGCCAGCAGCTTCGATCAGGGTTCTGGAAACACCATATATTTT
CASSFDQGSGNTIYF
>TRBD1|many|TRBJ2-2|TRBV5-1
TGCGCCAGCAACAGGGGGGAAAGCACCGGGGAGCTGTTTTTT
CASNRGESTGELFF
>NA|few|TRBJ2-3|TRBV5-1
TGCGCCAGCAGCCCGGGGACGGGTAGCACAGATACGCAGTATTTT
CASSPGTGSTDTQYF
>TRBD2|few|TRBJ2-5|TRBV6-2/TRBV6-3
TGTGCCAGCAGTGATGGCCGGACTAGCGGGACATACTACCAAGAGACCCAGTACTTC
CASSDGRTSGTYYQETQYF
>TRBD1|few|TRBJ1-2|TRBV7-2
TGTGCCAGCAGCCCCGGACAGGAGAACTATGGCTACACCTTC
CASSPGQENYGYTF
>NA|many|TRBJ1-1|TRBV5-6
TGTGCCAGCAGCCTGGGGGTCACTGAAGCTTTCTTT
CASSLGVTEAFF
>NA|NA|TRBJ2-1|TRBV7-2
TGTGCCAGCAGCTACGGGGGGCCACGATCCTACAATGAGCAGTTCTTC
CASSYGGPRSYNEQFF
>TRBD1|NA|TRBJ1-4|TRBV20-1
TGCAGTGCTTCTCCGGGACAGGGATTTGAAAAACTGTTTTTT
CSASPGQGFEKLFF
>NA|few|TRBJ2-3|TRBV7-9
TGTGCCAGCAAAAGGGACGCGGATACGCAGTATTTT
CASKRDADTQYF
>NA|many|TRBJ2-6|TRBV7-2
TGTGCCAGCAGCTCCGCCCCGGGCGCCGGGGCCAACGTCCTGACTTTC
CASSSAPGAGANVLTF
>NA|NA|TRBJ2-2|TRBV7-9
TGTGCCAGCAGCCCGACCCGGACGGGGAACACCGGGGAGCTGTTTTTT
CASSPTRTGNTGELFF
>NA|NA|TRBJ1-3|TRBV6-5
TGTGCCAGCAGGAACAGGGGAAACACCATATATTTT
CASRNRGNTIYF
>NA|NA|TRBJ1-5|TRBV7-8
TGTGCCAGCAGCTTAGCCTCACTGAGATCCGATCAGCCCCAGCATTTT
CASSLASLRSDQPQHF
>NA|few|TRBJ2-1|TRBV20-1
TGCAGTGCTAGCGCCCGCAATGAGCAGTTCTTC
CSASARNEQFF
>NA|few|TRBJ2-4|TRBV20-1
TGCAGTGCTACTAGCTCTGGAAGGGACATTCAGTACTTC
CSATSSGRDIQYF
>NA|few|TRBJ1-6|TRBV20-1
TGCAGTGCTAGTTCAGGGGCGATCAATTCACCCCTCCACTTT
CSASSGAINSPLHF
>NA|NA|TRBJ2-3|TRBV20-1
TGCAGTGCTAGAGTCCTGAGGGGTGGCACAGATACGCAGTATTTT
CSARVLRGGTDTQYF
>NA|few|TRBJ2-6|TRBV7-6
TGTGCCAGCAGCTCCGGGGGTTCCGGGGCCAGAGTCTCTGGGGCCAACGTCCTGACTTTC
CASSSGGSGARVSGANVLTF
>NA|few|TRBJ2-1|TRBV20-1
TGCAGTGCTAGAGATCCCGTTAGGTCTGGATTAAATGAGCAGTTCTTC
CSARDPVRSGLNEQFF
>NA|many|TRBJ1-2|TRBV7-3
TGTGCCAGCAGCGCAACCAGGGGCGGGGGCTACACCTTC
CASSATRGGGYTF
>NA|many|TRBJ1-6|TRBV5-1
TGCGCCAGCAGCCTACGCGCTAACAGGGACTCCTATAATTCACCCCTCCACTTT
CASSLRANRDSYNSPLHF
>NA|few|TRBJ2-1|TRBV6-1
TGTGCCAGCAGTAGGGGCTCAAGCTCCTACAATGAGCAGTTCTTC
CASSRGSSSYNEQFF